The sequence of this T cell receptor beta chain was determined in a study of CD8 T cells in Susac syndrome. Whole-study context: Treatment at blood withdrawal was none, corticosteroids, or intravenous immunoglobulin alone in Susac syndrome patients. Overall study results and limits: It was acknowledged by the study that relatively few individuals were included in its TCR sequencing and HLA analysis.

The TEMRA cells underwent FACS enrichment, while the CD8+ and CD4+ T cells underwent negative isolation. On this clonotype: Its antigen is unidentified.

About 0.5 to 1 ug RNA was reverse transcribed with random hexamers. TCRdb itself ran the immunoSEQ multiplex PCR reads through MiXCR, one entry per CDR3 protein. Among under 200,000 distinct CDR3 sequences listed, 95% were seen once. This CDR3 is 13 amino acids long. Germline-derived CDR1 and CDR2 are SEHNR and FQNEAQ (reference sequence). The V end lost 8 bases, the J end lost 4 bases, and 12 bases lay between the germline ends. The sequencing input was CD8+ T cells from PBMCs. This rearrangement joins TRBV7-9 to TRBJ2-1; D may match TRBD1 or TRBD2 (5 bases each). The sequence was collected from a human donor with Susac syndrome. CDR3 residues: CASPRDGYNEQFF. For the CDR3, the DNA is TGTGCCAGCCCCCGGGACGGATACAATGAGCAGTTCTTC.